Reported below is one T cell receptor (beta chain). Original methodology: Reference gene primer amplification in the assay estimated nucleated cell counts. Assay used: immunoSEQ multiplex PCR; TCRdb lists only in-frame clones, some missing. V, J and clone size are taken as reported in that table, and D and trimming were inferred from the DNA itself. The table records fewer than 120,000 clones, approximately 80% of them present only once. The sample is drawn from a study of blood T cell repertoires in COVID-19. Study-wide context: Spain, Italy and the United States supplied samples that represented acute and convalescent COVID-19. In each case, the material was cDNA or gDNA derived from T cells, B-cell-depleted T cells, or PBMCs.

V dropped 4 bases and J dropped 6 bases, with 15 bases sitting between them. Germline V gene data show CDR1 as LGHDT and CDR2 as YNNKEL (reference sequence). The CDR3 covers 14 residues. The TCR sequence derives from a woman in her sixties or seventies with acute or convalescent COVID-19. The source material was peripheral blood. This chain joins TRBV3-1 (or the pseudogene TRBV3-2) and TRBJ1-2, with D maybe TRBD1 (6 bases). The DNA for the CDR3 is TGTGCCAGCAGCCGATTACAGGGAAGAGATGGCTACACCTTC. It yields the protein CASSRLQGRDGYTF.